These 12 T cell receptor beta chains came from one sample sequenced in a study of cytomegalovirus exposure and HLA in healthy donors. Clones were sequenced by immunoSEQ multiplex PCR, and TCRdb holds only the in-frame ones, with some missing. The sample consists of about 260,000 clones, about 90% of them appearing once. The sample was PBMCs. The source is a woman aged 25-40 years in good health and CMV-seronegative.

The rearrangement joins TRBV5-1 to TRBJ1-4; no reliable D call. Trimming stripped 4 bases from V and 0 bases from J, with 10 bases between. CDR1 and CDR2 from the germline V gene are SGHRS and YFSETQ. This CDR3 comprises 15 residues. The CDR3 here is CASSKGSATNEKLFF. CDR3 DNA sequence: TGCGCCAGCAGCAAGGGTAGCGCAACTAATGAAAAACTGTTTTTT.

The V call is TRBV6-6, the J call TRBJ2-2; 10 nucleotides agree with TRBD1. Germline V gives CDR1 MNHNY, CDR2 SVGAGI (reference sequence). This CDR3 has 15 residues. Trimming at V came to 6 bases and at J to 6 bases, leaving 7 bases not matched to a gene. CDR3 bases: TGTGCCAGCAGCCAAGTCGGGACAGGGGCCGGGGAGCTGTTTTTT. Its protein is CASSQVGTGAGELFF.

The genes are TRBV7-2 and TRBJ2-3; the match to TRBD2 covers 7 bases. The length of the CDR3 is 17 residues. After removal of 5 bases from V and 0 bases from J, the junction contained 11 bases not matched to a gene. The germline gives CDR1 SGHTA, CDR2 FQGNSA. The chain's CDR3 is CASSPGYRDYSTDTQYF. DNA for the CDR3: TGTGCCAGCAGCCCCGGGTACCGGGACTACAGCACAGATACGCAGTATTTT.

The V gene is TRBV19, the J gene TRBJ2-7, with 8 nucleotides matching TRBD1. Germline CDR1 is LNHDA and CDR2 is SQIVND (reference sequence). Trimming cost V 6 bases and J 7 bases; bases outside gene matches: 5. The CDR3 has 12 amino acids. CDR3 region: CASRQGAREQYF. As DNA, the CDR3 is TGTGCCAGTAGGCAGGGGGCGAGGGAGCAGTACTTC. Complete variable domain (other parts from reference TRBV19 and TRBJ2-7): DGGITQSPKYLFRKEGQNVTLSCEQNLNHDAMYWYRQDPGQGLRLIYYSQIVNDFQKGDIAEGYSVSREKKESFPLTVTSAQKNPTAFYLCASRQGAREQYFGPGTRLTVT.

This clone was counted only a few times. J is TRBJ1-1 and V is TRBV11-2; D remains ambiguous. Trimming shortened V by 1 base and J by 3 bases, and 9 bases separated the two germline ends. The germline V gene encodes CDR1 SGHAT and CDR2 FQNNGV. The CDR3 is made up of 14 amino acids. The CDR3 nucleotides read TGTGCCAGCAGCTTAGGGGCGTCGTACACTGAAGCTTTCTTT. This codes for CASSLGASYTEAFF.

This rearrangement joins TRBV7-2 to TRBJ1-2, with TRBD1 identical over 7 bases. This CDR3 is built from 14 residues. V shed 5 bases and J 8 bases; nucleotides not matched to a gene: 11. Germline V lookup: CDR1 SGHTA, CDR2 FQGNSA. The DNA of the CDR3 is TGTGCCAGCAGCCAGGGACAGTCGTGGGACGGCTACACCTTC. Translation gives CASSQGQSWDGYTF.

CDR3 coding DNA: TGTGCCTGGAGTGTATCGGGCCTGATTAGGAACACTGAAGCTTTCTTT. Amino acid sequence: CAWSVSGLIRNTEAFF. The J gene is TRBJ1-1, the V gene TRBV30; D is ambiguous. The CDR3 totals 16 residues. From germline, CDR1 is GTSNPN and CDR2 SVGIG (reference sequence). Trimming took off 0 bases at V and 1 base at J, with 15 bases between the two ends.

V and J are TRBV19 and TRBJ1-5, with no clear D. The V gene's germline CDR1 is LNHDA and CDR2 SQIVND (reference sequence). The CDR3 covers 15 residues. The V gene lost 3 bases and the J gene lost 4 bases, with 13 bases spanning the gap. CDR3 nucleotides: TGTGCCAGTAGTATGGGATTGAGGCTAAATCAGCCCCAGCATTTT. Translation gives CASSMGLRLNQPQHF.

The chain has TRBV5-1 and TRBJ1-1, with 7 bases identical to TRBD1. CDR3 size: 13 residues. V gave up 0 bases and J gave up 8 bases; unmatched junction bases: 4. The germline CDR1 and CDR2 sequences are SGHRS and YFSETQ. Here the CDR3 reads CASSLAGQAEAFF. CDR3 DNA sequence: TGCGCCAGCAGCTTGGCCGGACAGGCAGAAGCTTTCTTT.

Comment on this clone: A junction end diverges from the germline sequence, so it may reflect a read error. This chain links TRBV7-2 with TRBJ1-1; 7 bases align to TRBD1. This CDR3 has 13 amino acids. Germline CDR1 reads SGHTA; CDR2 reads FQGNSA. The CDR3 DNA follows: TGTGTCAGCAGCAAACAGGGGCTCACTGAAGCTTTCTTT. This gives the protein CVSSKQGLTEAFF.

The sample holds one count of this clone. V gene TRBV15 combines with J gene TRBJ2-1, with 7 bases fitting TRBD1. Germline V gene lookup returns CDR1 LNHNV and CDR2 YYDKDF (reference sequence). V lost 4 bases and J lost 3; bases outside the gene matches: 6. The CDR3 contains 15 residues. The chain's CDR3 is CATSTRQGVYNEQFF. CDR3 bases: TGTGCCACCAGCACCCGACAGGGCGTCTACAATGAGCAGTTCTTC.

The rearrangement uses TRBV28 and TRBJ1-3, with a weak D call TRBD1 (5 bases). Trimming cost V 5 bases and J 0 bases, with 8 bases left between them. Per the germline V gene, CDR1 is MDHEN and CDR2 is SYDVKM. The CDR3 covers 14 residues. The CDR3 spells CASSHRLSGNTIYF. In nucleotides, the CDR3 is TGTGCCAGCAGTCACAGGCTCTCTGGAAACACCATATATTTT. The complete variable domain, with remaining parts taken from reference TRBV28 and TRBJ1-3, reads DVKVTQSSRYLVKRTGEKVFLECVQDMDHENMFWYRQDPGLGLRLIYFSYDVKMKEKGDIPEGYSVSREKKERFSLILESASTNQTSMYLCASSHRLSGNTIYFGEGSWLTVV.